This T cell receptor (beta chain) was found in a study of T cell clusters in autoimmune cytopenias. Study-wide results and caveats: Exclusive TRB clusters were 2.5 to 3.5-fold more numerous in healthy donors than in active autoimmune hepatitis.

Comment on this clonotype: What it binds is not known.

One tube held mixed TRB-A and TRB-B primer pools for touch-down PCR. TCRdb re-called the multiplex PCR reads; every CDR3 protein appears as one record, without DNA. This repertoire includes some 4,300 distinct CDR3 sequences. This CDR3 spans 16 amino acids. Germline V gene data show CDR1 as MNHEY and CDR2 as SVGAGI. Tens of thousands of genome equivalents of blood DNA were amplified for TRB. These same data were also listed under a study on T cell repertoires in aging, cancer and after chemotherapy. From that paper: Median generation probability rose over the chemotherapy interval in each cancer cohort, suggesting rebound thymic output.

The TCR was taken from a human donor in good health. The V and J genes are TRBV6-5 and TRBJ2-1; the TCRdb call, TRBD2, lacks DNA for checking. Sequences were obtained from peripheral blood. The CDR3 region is CASSPAGAYQNNEQFF.